This T cell receptor (beta chain) originates from a study of shared clonotypes between healthy human individuals. Study-wide points: Non-shared clonotypes had lower generation probabilities than clonotypes shared by all four sorted-subset donors.

The germline V gene encodes CDR1 SGHAT and CDR2 FQNNGV. Unmatched junction bases numbered 13, after V lost 6 bases and J lost 4 bases. The CDR3 length is 16 residues. Generated by immunoSEQ multiplex PCR, the TCRdb table keeps only in-frame clones and is missing some. The top ten hold less than 0.25% of the sample, which has under 1 million clones, about 96% seen once. The naive CD8 fraction comprised CD45RO-negative cells positively selected for CCR7 and excluded terminally differentiated effector memory CD45RA+ cells. With regard to this clone: Its antigen is unknown.

This sequence originates from a man aged 25-45 years in good health. Sequencing was performed on naive CD8+ T cells sorted from blood. The rearrangement joins TRBV11-2 to TRBJ2-5, with TRBD1 matching over 8 bases. In nucleotides, the CDR3 is TGTGCCAGCAGACCGATCACCGGGACAGGTGTAGAGACCCAGTACTTC. This sequence encodes CASRPITGTGVETQYF.